A selection of T cell receptor beta chains follows, all from one sample in a study of T cells in Graves' hyperthyroidism and ophthalmopathy. TCRdb ran MiXCR on the multiplex PCR reads and lists one entry per CDR3 protein. The repertoire holds a few hundred thousand distinct CDR3 sequences, with approximately 17% as singletons. Sequenced input: blood. These receptor sequences come from a man aged 18 to 35 with Graves' ophthalmopathy. CDR3s include the opening cysteine and the closing phenylalanine or tryptophan. Fields, in order: J gene, clone size, D gene, V gene, CDR3 DNA, CDR3 protein. A D gene is named only where the DNA matches it firmly. Size is omitted from some rows. Given values are once, few, many or a class for expanded clones.

j_gene: TRBJ1-3
abundance: few
d_gene: -
v_gene: TRBV6-2/TRBV6-3
CDR3nt: TGTGCCAGCAGTTTCCCCCGACCTGGAAACACCATATATTTT
CDR3aa: CASSFPRPGNTIYF

j_gene: TRBJ2-1
abundance: few
d_gene: -
v_gene: TRBV25-1
CDR3nt: TGTGCCAGCGGTAATGGGGGGCCTTCCTACAATGAGCAGTTCTTC
CDR3aa: CASGNGGPSYNEQFF

j_gene: TRBJ2-3
abundance: -
d_gene: -
v_gene: TRBV28
CDR3nt: TGTGCCAGCAGTTTAAATCAGGCCGCAGATACGCAGTATTTT
CDR3aa: CASSLNQAADTQYF

j_gene: TRBJ1-5
abundance: -
d_gene: -
v_gene: TRBV10-2
CDR3nt: TGCGCCACGGGGGGGGTGAGGGGCAATCAGCCCCAGCATTTT
CDR3aa: CATGGVRGNQPQHF

j_gene: TRBJ2-1
abundance: -
d_gene: -
v_gene: TRBV20-1
CDR3nt: TGCAGTTTTTCCACGGACCGTGAGCAGTTCTTC
CDR3aa: CSFSTDREQFF

j_gene: TRBJ2-1
abundance: -
d_gene: TRBD1
v_gene: TRBV12-3/TRBV12-4
CDR3nt: TGTGCCAGCAGTTTACAGGACAGGGGGCTCGGTGAGCAGTTCTTC
CDR3aa: CASSLQDRGLGEQFF

j_gene: TRBJ2-7
abundance: few
d_gene: -
v_gene: TRBV28
CDR3nt: TGTGCCAGCAGTCCGCTCCGGGGACGCGAGCAGTACTTC
CDR3aa: CASSPLRGREQYF

j_gene: TRBJ1-5
abundance: many
d_gene: -
v_gene: TRBV13
CDR3nt: TGTGCCAGCAGCTTAGGGCTACGTGGGAATCAGCCCCAGCATTTT
CDR3aa: CASSLGLRGNQPQHF

j_gene: TRBJ2-5
abundance: few
d_gene: TRBD2
v_gene: TRBV7-9
CDR3nt: TGTGCCAGCAGCTCCTCAGCGGGGGGGCAAGAGACCCAGTACTTC
CDR3aa: CASSSSAGGQETQYF

j_gene: TRBJ1-4
abundance: few
d_gene: -
v_gene: TRBV20-1
CDR3nt: TGCAGTGCTAGAGATGGGAAAGGGGGATTATTTGAAAAACTGTTTTTT
CDR3aa: CSARDGKGGLFEKLFF

j_gene: TRBJ2-7
abundance: many
d_gene: -
v_gene: TRBV20-1
CDR3nt: TGCAGTGCTAGAGATGGGGCAGAAACCTACGAGCAGTACTTC
CDR3aa: CSARDGAETYEQYF

j_gene: TRBJ1-1
abundance: many
d_gene: -
v_gene: TRBV20-1
CDR3nt: TGCAGTGCTAGTCGCCCCCGGGGGAACACTGAAGCTTTCTTT
CDR3aa: CSASRPRGNTEAFF

j_gene: TRBJ2-1
abundance: many
d_gene: -
v_gene: TRBV20-1
CDR3nt: TGCAGTGCTAGGCCACAGGGCAATGAGCAGTTCTTC
CDR3aa: CSARPQGNEQFF

j_gene: TRBJ1-3
abundance: -
d_gene: -
v_gene: TRBV2
CDR3nt: TGTGCCAGCGCAATGGAGTTACAGGGAAGCACCATATATTTT
CDR3aa: CASAMELQGSTIYF

j_gene: TRBJ2-2
abundance: -
d_gene: -
v_gene: TRBV7-9
CDR3nt: TGTGCCAGCAGTTCGCAGGGGTTCGGGGAGCTGTTTTTT
CDR3aa: CASSSQGFGELFF

j_gene: TRBJ2-7
abundance: many
d_gene: TRBD1
v_gene: TRBV5-1
CDR3nt: TGCGCCAGCAGCCGACGACAGGGGGAAGCCTACGAGCAGTACTTC
CDR3aa: CASSRRQGEAYEQYF

j_gene: TRBJ2-7
abundance: -
d_gene: -
v_gene: TRBV13
CDR3nt: TGTGCCAGCAGCCCAGGACGGGAGCACGAGCAGTACTTC
CDR3aa: CASSPGREHEQYF

j_gene: TRBJ2-7
abundance: few
d_gene: -
v_gene: TRBV4-2
CDR3nt: TGTGCCAGCAGCCCGAGGGAGGTTAGGGACGGTCGCGAGCAGTACTTC
CDR3aa: CASSPREVRDGREQYF

j_gene: TRBJ2-7
abundance: many
d_gene: TRBD1
v_gene: TRBV12-3/TRBV12-4
CDR3nt: TGTGCCAGCAGGGGACAGGGGAACGAGCAGTACTTC
CDR3aa: CASRGQGNEQYF

j_gene: TRBJ2-3
abundance: -
d_gene: TRBD2
v_gene: TRBV28
CDR3nt: TGTGCGATCACGCGGGGGGGCACAGATACGCAGTATTTT
CDR3aa: CAITRGGTDTQYF

j_gene: TRBJ2-3
abundance: -
d_gene: -
v_gene: TRBV7-9
CDR3nt: TGTGCCAGCAGCCAGGGTGCCCGGGGGATCCACACAGATACGCAGTATTTT
CDR3aa: CASSQGARGIHTDTQYF

j_gene: TRBJ1-6
abundance: few
d_gene: -
v_gene: TRBV6-1
CDR3nt: TGTGCCAGCAGGCCCACAGGGAGCTCCTATAATTCACCCCTCCACTTT
CDR3aa: CASRPTGSSYNSPLHF

j_gene: TRBJ1-6
abundance: many
d_gene: -
v_gene: TRBV28
CDR3nt: TGTGCCAGCAGTCGGGTACGCTCACCCCTCCACTTT
CDR3aa: CASSRVRSPLHF

j_gene: TRBJ1-2
abundance: many
d_gene: -
v_gene: TRBV6-5
CDR3nt: TGTGCCAGCAGTTACCTAGCCGGGGGATACTATGGCTACACCTTC
CDR3aa: CASSYLAGGYYGYTF

j_gene: TRBJ1-6
abundance: many
d_gene: -
v_gene: TRBV27
CDR3nt: TGTGCCAGCAGTCCCAAGACCGAGCCCCGTTCACCCCTCCACTTT
CDR3aa: CASSPKTEPRSPLHF

j_gene: TRBJ2-7
abundance: many
d_gene: TRBD1
v_gene: TRBV2
CDR3nt: TGTGCCAGCAGCGAAAACACAGGGGGCACTCCGCAGTACTTC
CDR3aa: CASSENTGGTPQYF

j_gene: TRBJ1-5
abundance: -
d_gene: TRBD1
v_gene: TRBV6-1
CDR3nt: TGTGCCAGCAGTGATGACCCACAGGGGAGCAATCAGCCCCAGCATTTT
CDR3aa: CASSDDPQGSNQPQHF